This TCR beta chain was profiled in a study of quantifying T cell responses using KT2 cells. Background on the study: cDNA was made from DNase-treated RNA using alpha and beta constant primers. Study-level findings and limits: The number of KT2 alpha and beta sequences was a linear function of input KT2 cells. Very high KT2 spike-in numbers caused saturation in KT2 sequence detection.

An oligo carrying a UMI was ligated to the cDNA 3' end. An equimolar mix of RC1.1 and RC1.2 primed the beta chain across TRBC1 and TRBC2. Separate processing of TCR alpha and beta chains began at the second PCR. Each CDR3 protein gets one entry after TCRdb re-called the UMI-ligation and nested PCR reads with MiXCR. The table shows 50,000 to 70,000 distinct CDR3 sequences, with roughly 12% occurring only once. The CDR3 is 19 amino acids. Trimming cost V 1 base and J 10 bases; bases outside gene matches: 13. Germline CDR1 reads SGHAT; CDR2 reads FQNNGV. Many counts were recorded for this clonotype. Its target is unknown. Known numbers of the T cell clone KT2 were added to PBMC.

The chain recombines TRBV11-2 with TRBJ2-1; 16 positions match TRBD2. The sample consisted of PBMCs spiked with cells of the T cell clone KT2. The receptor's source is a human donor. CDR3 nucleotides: TGTGCCAGCAGCTTAGCTCCGGGACTAGCGGGAGGGCCGCGAAGGGAGCAGTTCTTC. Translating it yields CASSLAPGLAGGPRREQFF.